This TCR beta chain was sequenced in a study of T cell responses to AZD1222 COVID-19 vaccine. Study findings and constraints: A mostly white British donor set with more females was recruited, and clonal diversity was possibly underestimated. With two AZD1222 doses given, Spike-specific TCR breadth and depth both rose. Reports indicate that nearly half of spike-specific TCRs are directed at unmutated variant regions.

Germline V lookup: CDR1 MNHNY, CDR2 SVGAGI (reference sequence). This CDR3 has 16 amino acids. V lost 0 bases, J lost 2 bases, and 14 bases lay in between. To note about this clone: The antigen is not known.

Data came from immunoSEQ multiplex PCR; TCRdb stores just in-frame clones and leaves some out. Counted here are 50,000 to 55,000 clones, about 81% occurring once; the ten biggest clones make up 20% to 30%. The TCR comes from an adult in good health. J is TRBJ2-7 and V is TRBV6-6; D tentatively reads TRBD1 or TRBD2 (5 bases each). Sequences were derived from peripheral blood, sampled on day 0 of AZD1222 vaccination. The chain's CDR3 is CASSYSDTQEAYEQYF. The CDR3 nucleotides read TGTGCCAGCAGTTACTCGGACACGCAGGAGGCCTACGAGCAGTACTTC.